Included here is one T cell receptor beta chain sequence, with context. This sample was included in a study of T cell responses to AZD1222 COVID-19 vaccine. The protocol was immunoSEQ multiplex PCR, while the TCRdb copy is restricted to in-frame clones and leaves out a portion. The sample records 65,000 to 100,000 clones, roughly 90% being singletons. The source material was peripheral blood, sampled 28 days after the second AZD1222 dose. The TCR comes from an adult who received the AZD1222 COVID-19 vaccine.

Here the CDR3 reads CASRQDWNSGNTIYF. The CDR3 DNA reads as TGTGCCAGCCGCCAGGACTGGAACTCTGGAAACACCATATATTTT. This sequence joins TRBV27 and TRBJ1-3, with no clear D. CDR1 MNHEY and CDR2 SMNVEV come from the germline V gene (reference sequence). The CDR3 spans 15 residues. The V end lost 8 bases, the J end lost 0 bases, and 14 bases lay between the germline ends.